Listed below are T cell receptor beta chains from one sample, sequenced in a study of blood T cell repertoires in COVID-19. This table comes from immunoSEQ multiplex PCR, and its TCRdb copy is limited to in-frame clones, with some not included. The sample yields about 120,000 clones, around four fifths seen once. Sample: peripheral blood. The receptor set was obtained from a human donor in a cohort sampled during active COVID-19. CDR3s include the opening cysteine and the closing phenylalanine or tryptophan. A D gene is named only where the DNA matches it firmly. Size is stated for part of the rows, as once, few or many counts, or as a class when the clone is expanded.

cdr3_length j_call d_call clone_size v_call cdr3_aa cdr3_nt
13 TRBJ1-1 TRBD1 NA TRBV28 CASSLDRGTEAFF TGTGCCAGCAGTTTAGACAGGGGGACTGAAGCTTTCTTT
16 TRBJ2-1 NA NA TRBV7-6 CASSFGSLGGGYEQFF TGTGCCAGCAGCTTTGGTAGCTTGGGGGGGGGCTATGAGCAGTTCTTC
14 TRBJ1-3 NA once TRBV9 CASSVGGGGNTIYF TGTGCCAGCAGCGTAGGAGGAGGTGGAAACACCATATATTTT
16 TRBJ1-5 NA NA TRBV4-1 CASSQDSDYSNQPQHF TGCGCCAGCAGCCAAGATTCAGATTATAGCAATCAGCCCCAGCATTTT
15 TRBJ2-3 NA NA TRBV3-1/TRBV3-2 CASSQQGHSTDTQYF TGTGCCAGCAGCCAACAGGGCCATAGCACAGATACGCAGTATTTT
15 TRBJ2-1 TRBD2 NA TRBV27 CASSLTSGSYNEQFF TGTGCCAGCAGTTTGACTAGCGGGAGCTACAATGAGCAGTTCTTC
15 TRBJ1-2 TRBD1 once TRBV10-3 CAIRPSIQGAHGYTF TGTGCCATCAGACCTTCCATCCAGGGGGCCCATGGCTACACCTTC
15 TRBJ1-6 TRBD1 NA TRBV18 CASSPLGQGNSPLHF TGTGCCAGCTCACCACTGGGACAGGGGAATTCACCCCTCCACTTT
16 TRBJ2-7 TRBD1 NA TRBV19 CASSSQDRGIYYEQYF TGTGCCAGTAGCAGCCAAGACAGGGGGATATATTACGAGCAGTACTTC
13 TRBJ2-1 TRBD2 NA TRBV30 CAWKGSGRIEQFF TGTGCCTGGAAGGGAAGCGGGAGGATTGAGCAGTTCTTC
13 TRBJ1-1 NA NA TRBV19 CASSITMNTEAFF TGTGCCAGTAGTATTACTATGAACACTGAAGCTTTCTTT
13 TRBJ2-2 NA NA TRBV3-1/TRBV3-2 CASTQEYTGELFF TGTGCCAGCACCCAGGAGTACACCGGGGAGCTGTTTTTT
13 TRBJ2-7 TRBD2 NA TRBV5-5 CASSLVRGYEQYF TGTGCCAGCAGCTTGGTGCGGGGGTACGAGCAGTACTTC
15 TRBJ2-2 NA NA TRBV11-3 CASSLAGRRGGELFF TGTGCCAGCAGCTTAGCCGGACGTCGGGGCGGGGAGCTGTTTTTT
11 TRBJ2-1 NA NA TRBV29-1 CSTTRGNEQFF TGCAGCACCACTCGGGGTAATGAGCAGTTCTTC
13 TRBJ1-5 NA NA TRBV7-3 CASSLAPDQPQHF TGTGCCAGCAGCTTAGCCCCGGATCAGCCCCAGCATTTT
14 TRBJ2-1 TRBD2 NA TRBV19 CASTTSGGVNEQFF TGTGCCAGTACGACTAGCGGGGGGGTAAATGAGCAGTTCTTC
15 TRBJ2-7 TRBD1 NA TRBV2 CASSQRTGGRYEQYF TGTGCCAGCAGCCAAAGGACAGGGGGGAGGTACGAGCAGTACTTC
15 TRBJ2-5 TRBD1 NA TRBV5-5 CASSLDRGWRETQYF TGTGCCAGCAGCTTAGACAGGGGGTGGCGTGAGACCCAGTACTTC
15 TRBJ1-2 TRBD1 NA TRBV7-3 CASSPGQGMGYGYTF TGTGCCAGCAGTCCTGGACAGGGGATGGGATATGGCTACACCTTC
18 TRBJ2-7 NA NA TRBV21-1 CASSKAGYRGGVTYEQYF TGTGCCAGCAGCAAAGCCGGCTATCGGGGAGGGGTTACCTACGAGCAGTACTTC
15 TRBJ1-4 TRBD1 NA TRBV7-9 CASSFRQGANEKLFF TGTGCCAGCAGCTTCAGACAGGGGGCTAATGAAAAACTGTTTTTT
16 TRBJ2-5 TRBD1 NA TRBV5-1 CASSLAGAGGLETQYF TGCGCCAGCAGCTTGGCCGGGGCAGGGGGCCTGGAGACCCAGTACTTC
15 TRBJ2-3 TRBD2 once TRBV29-1 CSVETSSGSEDTQYF TGCAGCGTTGAAACTTCTAGCGGGAGTGAAGATACGCAGTATTTT
14 TRBJ1-4 TRBD1 NA TRBV29-1 CSVGTGPTNEKLFF TGCAGCGTCGGGACAGGGCCAACTAATGAAAAACTGTTTTTT
14 TRBJ2-5 TRBD2 NA TRBV7-7 CASSLTSGKETQYF TGTGCCAGCAGCTTAACTAGCGGAAAAGAGACCCAGTACTTC
16 TRBJ2-5 NA few TRBV7-8 CASSLGRGRAWETQYF TGTGCCAGCAGCTTAGGACGTGGCAGGGCTTGGGAGACCCAGTACTTC
15 TRBJ1-1 TRBD1 NA TRBV5-1 CASSLGQGGLREAFF TGCGCCAGCAGCTTGGGACAGGGGGGCTTACGTGAAGCTTTCTTT
14 TRBJ1-1 NA NA TRBV7-9 CASSPQGKMAEAFF TGTGCCAGCAGCCCACAGGGAAAGATGGCTGAAGCTTTCTTT
14 TRBJ1-5 NA NA TRBV5-5 CASSLYPENQPQHF TGTGCCAGCAGCTTGTACCCGGAGAATCAGCCCCAGCATTTT
16 TRBJ2-3 NA many TRBV19 CASSMSVESSTDTQYF TGTGCCAGTAGTATGTCCGTGGAGTCTAGCACAGATACGCAGTATTTT
15 TRBJ2-7 NA NA TRBV4-1 CASSHQGDSTYEQYF TGCGCCAGCAGCCACCAGGGCGACTCTACCTACGAGCAGTACTTC
15 TRBJ2-7 NA NA TRBV7-8 CASSLMGRASYEQYF TGTGCCAGCAGCTTAATGGGCAGGGCGTCCTACGAGCAGTACTTC
14 TRBJ1-2 NA few TRBV6-5 CASTWTEGALGYTF TGTGCCAGCACCTGGACAGAAGGGGCCTTGGGCTACACCTTC
15 TRBJ1-1 NA once TRBV7-2 CASSLPDRTDTEAFF TGTGCCAGCAGCTTACCTGACAGGACGGACACTGAAGCTTTCTTT
14 TRBJ1-4 NA NA TRBV11-2 CASSYLATNEKLFF TGTGCCAGCAGCTATCTTGCAACTAATGAAAAACTGTTTTTT
15 TRBJ2-1 TRBD2 NA TRBV6-5 CASRSSGSSYNEQFF TGTGCCAGCAGATCAAGCGGGAGCTCCTACAATGAGCAGTTCTTC
14 TRBJ2-7 TRBD2 NA TRBV2 CASSGGAGAYEQYF TGTGCCAGCAGTGGAGGAGCGGGAGCCTACGAGCAGTACTTC
15 TRBJ1-5 TRBD1 NA TRBV7-8 CASSLVWDRGQPQHF TGTGCCAGCAGCTTAGTTTGGGACAGGGGCCAGCCCCAGCATTTT
13 TRBJ1-5 NA NA TRBV3-1/TRBV3-2 CASSQDLVQPQHF TGTGCCAGCAGCCAAGATCTTGTTCAGCCCCAGCATTTT
14 TRBJ1-2 TRBD1 NA TRBV6-5 CASRRTGADYGYTF TGTGCCAGCAGACGGACAGGGGCTGACTATGGCTACACCTTC
13 TRBJ1-2 NA once TRBV19 CASSTGWAYGYTF TGTGCCAGTAGTACAGGGTGGGCCTATGGCTACACCTTC
17 TRBJ2-3 NA NA TRBV3-1/TRBV3-2 CASSRFKRGGMGDTQYF TGTGCCAGCAGCCGATTTAAGCGTGGGGGGATGGGAGATACGCAGTATTTT
13 TRBJ1-2 NA NA TRBV5-8 CASTRFRGWGYTF TGTGCCAGCACCCGGTTCCGAGGGTGGGGCTACACCTTC
15 TRBJ2-2 NA NA TRBV5-8 CASSLNPGFTGELFF TGTGCCAGCAGCTTAAACCCAGGGTTCACCGGGGAGCTGTTTTTT
15 TRBJ2-7 NA NA TRBV6-5 CASSFQRDSPYEQYF TGTGCCAGCAGTTTCCAACGGGACTCCCCCTACGAGCAGTACTTC
14 TRBJ1-1 NA NA TRBV2 CASSENRDPTEAFF TGTGCCAGCAGTGAAAACAGGGATCCCACTGAAGCTTTCTTT
14 TRBJ1-1 NA NA TRBV7-9 CASSLQGSGTEAFF TGTGCCAGCAGCCTACAGGGATCAGGCACTGAAGCTTTCTTT
18 TRBJ2-1 TRBD2 NA TRBV7-2 CASSLVPLAGGYYNEQFF TGTGCCAGCAGCTTAGTCCCCCTAGCGGGGGGCTATTACAATGAGCAGTTCTTC
15 TRBJ2-2 NA once TRBV28 CATKRRVSTDRELFF TGTGCCACCAAGAGGAGGGTGAGCACCGATAGGGAGCTGTTTTTT
14 TRBJ1-1 NA NA TRBV5-5 CASSLPPLNTEAFF TGTGCCAGCAGCCTTCCCCCGTTGAACACTGAAGCTTTCTTT
14 TRBJ1-5 NA NA TRBV19 CASSIKDTYQPQHF TGTGCCAGTAGTATAAAGGACACCTATCAGCCCCAGCATTTT
11 TRBJ2-7 NA NA TRBV6-5 CASSLSNEQYF TGTGCCAGCAGCCTAAGTAACGAGCAGTACTTC
16 TRBJ2-5 TRBD2 NA TRBV5-1 CASSPGHAGGQETQYF TGCGCCAGCAGCCCAGGCCATGCGGGGGGGCAGGAGACCCAGTACTTC